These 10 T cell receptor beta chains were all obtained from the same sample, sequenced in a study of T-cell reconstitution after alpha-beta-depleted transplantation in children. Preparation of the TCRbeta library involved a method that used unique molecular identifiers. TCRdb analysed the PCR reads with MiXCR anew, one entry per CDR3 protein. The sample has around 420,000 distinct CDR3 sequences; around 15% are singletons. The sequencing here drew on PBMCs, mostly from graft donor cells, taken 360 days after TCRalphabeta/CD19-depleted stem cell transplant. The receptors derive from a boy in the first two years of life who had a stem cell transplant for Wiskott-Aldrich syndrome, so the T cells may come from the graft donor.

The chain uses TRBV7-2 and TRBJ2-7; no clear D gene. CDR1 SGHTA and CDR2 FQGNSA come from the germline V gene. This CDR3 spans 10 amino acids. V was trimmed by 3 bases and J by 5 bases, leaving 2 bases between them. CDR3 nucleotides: TGTGCCAGCAGCTTTGACGAGCAGTACTTC. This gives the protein CASSFDEQYF.

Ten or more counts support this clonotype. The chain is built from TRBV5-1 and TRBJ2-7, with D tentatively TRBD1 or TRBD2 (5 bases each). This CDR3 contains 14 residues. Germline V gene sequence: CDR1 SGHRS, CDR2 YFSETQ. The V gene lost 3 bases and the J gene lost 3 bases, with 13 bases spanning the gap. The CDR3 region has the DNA TGCGCCAGCAGCTCCGGGGACGTCGTCTACGAGCAGTACTTC. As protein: CASSSGDVVYEQYF.

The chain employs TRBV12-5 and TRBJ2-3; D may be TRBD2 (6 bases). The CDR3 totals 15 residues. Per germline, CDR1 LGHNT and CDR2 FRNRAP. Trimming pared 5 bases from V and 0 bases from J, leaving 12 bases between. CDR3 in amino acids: CASGVWGTSTDTQYF. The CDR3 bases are TGTGCTAGTGGTGTCTGGGGGACTAGCACAGATACGCAGTATTTT.

The CDR3 coding sequence is TGTGCCAGCAGCCCCCGGGGCGGGAGGGACTACGAGCAGTACTTC. Translated, it gives CASSPRGGRDYEQYF. The rearrangement uses TRBV7-9 and TRBJ2-7, with 9 bases that match TRBD2. This CDR3 is 15 amino acids long. Germline values: CDR1 SEHNR, CDR2 FQNEAQ (reference sequence). The V and J ends lost 5 bases and 3 bases, in that order; junction bases with no gene match: 8. The complete variable domain, with remaining parts taken from reference TRBV7-9 and TRBJ2-7, reads DTGVSQNPRHKITKRGQNVTFRCDPISEHNRLYWYRQTLGQGPEFLTYFQNEAQLEKSRLLSDRFSAERPKGSFSTLEIQRTEQGDSAMYLCASSPRGGRDYEQYFGPGTRLTVT.

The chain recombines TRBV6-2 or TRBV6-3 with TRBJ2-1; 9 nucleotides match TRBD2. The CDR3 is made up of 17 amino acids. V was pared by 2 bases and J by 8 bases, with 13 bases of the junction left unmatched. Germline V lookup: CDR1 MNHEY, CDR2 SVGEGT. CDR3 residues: CASSYPLLAGVNHEQFF. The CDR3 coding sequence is TGTGCCAGCAGTTACCCGTTACTAGCGGGCGTCAACCATGAGCAGTTCTTC.

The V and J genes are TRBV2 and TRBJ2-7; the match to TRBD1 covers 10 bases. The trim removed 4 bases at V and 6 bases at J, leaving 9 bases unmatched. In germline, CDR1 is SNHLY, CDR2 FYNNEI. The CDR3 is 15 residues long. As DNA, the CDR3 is TGTGCCAGCAGTGGGGTGGGGACAGGGGTACTCGAGCAGTACTTC. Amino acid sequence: CASSGVGTGVLEQYF. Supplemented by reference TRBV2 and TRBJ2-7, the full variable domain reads EPEVTQTPSHQVTQMGQEVILRCVPISNHLYFYWYRQILGQKVEFLVSFYNNEISEKSEIFDDQFSVERPDGSNFTLKIRSTKLEDSAMYFCASSGVGTGVLEQYFGPGTRLTVT.

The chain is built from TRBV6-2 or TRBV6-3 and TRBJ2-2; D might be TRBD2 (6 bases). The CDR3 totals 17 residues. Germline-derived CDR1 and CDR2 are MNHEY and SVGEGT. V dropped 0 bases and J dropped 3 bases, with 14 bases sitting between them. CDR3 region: CASSYSIFGRDTGELFF. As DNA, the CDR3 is TGTGCCAGCAGTTACTCGATTTTCGGGAGAGACACCGGGGAGCTGTTTTTT.

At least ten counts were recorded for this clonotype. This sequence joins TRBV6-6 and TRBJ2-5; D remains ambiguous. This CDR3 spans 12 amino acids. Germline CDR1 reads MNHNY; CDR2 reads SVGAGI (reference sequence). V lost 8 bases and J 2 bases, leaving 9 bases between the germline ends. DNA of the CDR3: TGTGCCAGCCGCCTCCCTCAAGAGACCCAGTACTTC. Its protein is CASRLPQETQYF.

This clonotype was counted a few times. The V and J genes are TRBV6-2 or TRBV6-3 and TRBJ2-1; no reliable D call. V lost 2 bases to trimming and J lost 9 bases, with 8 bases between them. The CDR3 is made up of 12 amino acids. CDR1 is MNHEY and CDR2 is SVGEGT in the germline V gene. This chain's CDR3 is CASSYGVPEQFF. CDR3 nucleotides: TGTGCCAGCAGTTACGGGGTCCCTGAGCAGTTCTTC.

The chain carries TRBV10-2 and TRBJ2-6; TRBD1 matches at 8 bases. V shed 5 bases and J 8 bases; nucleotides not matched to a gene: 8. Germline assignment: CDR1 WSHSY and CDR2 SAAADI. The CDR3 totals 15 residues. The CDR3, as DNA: TGCGCCAGCAGTATTGGGACAGGTGGTCCCAACGTCCTGACTTTC. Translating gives CASSIGTGGPNVLTF.